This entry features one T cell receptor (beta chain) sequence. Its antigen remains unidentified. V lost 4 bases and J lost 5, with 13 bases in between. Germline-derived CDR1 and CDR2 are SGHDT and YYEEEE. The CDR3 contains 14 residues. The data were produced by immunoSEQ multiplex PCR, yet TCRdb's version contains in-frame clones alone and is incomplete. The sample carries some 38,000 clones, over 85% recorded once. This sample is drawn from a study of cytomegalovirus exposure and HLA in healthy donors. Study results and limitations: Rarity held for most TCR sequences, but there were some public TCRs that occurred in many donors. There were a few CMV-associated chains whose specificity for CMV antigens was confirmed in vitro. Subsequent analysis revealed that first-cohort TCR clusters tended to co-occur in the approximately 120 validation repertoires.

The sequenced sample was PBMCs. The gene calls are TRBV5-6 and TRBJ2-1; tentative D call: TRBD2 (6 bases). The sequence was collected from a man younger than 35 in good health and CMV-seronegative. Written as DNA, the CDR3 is TGTGCCAGCAGCCCCTCGGGGGACCACAATGAGCAGTTCTTC. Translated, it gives CASSPSGDHNEQFF.